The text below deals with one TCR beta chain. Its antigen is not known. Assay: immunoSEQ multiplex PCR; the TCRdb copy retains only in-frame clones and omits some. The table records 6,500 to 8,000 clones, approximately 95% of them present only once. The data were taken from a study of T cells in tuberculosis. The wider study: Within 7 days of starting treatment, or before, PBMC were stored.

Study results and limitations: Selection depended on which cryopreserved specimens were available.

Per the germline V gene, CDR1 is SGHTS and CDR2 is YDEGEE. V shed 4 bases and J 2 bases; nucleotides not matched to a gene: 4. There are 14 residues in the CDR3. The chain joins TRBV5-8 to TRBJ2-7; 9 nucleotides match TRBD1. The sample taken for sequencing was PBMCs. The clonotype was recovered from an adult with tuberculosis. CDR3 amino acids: CASSAGQGPYEQYF. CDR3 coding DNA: TGTGCCAGCAGCGCGGGACAGGGCCCCTACGAGCAGTACTTC.